These T cell receptor beta chains were read from a single sample in a study of blood T cell repertoires in COVID-19. Data came from immunoSEQ multiplex PCR; TCRdb stores just in-frame clones and leaves some out. Of about 300,000 clones listed, roughly 83% are singletons. The sequenced sample was peripheral blood. The receptors originated from a human donor with COVID-19, enrolled during active disease. The donor label of this sample is uncertain. Each CDR3 is given with its conserved first and last residue. The D gene is left open where the match is weak. Clone size is not always given. Where it is, it says once, few, many or a class for expanded clones.

NA NA TRBJ2-5 TRBV28 CASSLRGSQETQYF TGTGCCAGCAGTCTTCGAGGTTCTCAAGAGACCCAGTACTTC
TRBD1 NA TRBJ1-5 TRBV15 CATSGGTGKNQPQHF TGTGCCACCAGCGGTGGGACAGGGAAAAACCAGCCCCAGCATTTT
TRBD2 NA TRBJ2-3 TRBV7-3 CASGQGLAGVGTQYF TGTGCCAGCGGTCAGGGACTAGCGGGAGTTGGTACGCAGTATTTT
NA once TRBJ1-5 TRBV19 CASSVPRGAGNNQPQHF TGTGCCAGTAGTGTACCGCGGGGTGCGGGGAACAATCAGCCCCAGCATTTT
TRBD1 NA TRBJ1-3 TRBV28 CASSLVQGSGNTIYF TGTGCCAGCAGTTTGGTACAGGGGTCCGGAAACACCATATATTTT
NA NA TRBJ1-5 TRBV6-5 CASSYDRSQQHF TGTGCCAGCAGTTATGACAGGTCTCAGCAGCATTTT
NA NA TRBJ2-2 TRBV4-1 CASSHLSESGELFF TGCGCCAGCAGCCACCTAAGCGAGTCCGGGGAGCTGTTTTTT
NA NA TRBJ1-3 TRBV5-6 CASSLQVYSGNTIYF TGTGCCAGCAGCTTACAGGTTTACTCTGGAAACACCATATATTTT
NA NA TRBJ2-4 TRBV10-1 CASREGGSKNIQYF TGCGCCAGCAGGGAAGGAGGATCCAAAAACATTCAGTACTTC
NA once TRBJ2-7 TRBV11-2 CASTGGQRAYEQYF TGTGCCAGCACCGGGGGACAGAGAGCGTACGAGCAGTACTTC
NA once TRBJ2-5 TRBV28 CASSLYPGATRETQYF TGTGCCAGCAGTTTATACCCGGGAGCAACGCGAGAGACCCAGTACTTC
TRBD2 NA TRBJ2-5 TRBV7-9 CASSLVPRTSSQETQYF TGTGCCAGCAGCTTAGTCCCGCGGACTAGTAGTCAAGAGACCCAGTACTTC
NA once TRBJ2-3 TRBV28 CASGASATDTQYF TGTGCCAGCGGAGCTAGCGCCACAGATACGCAGTATTTT
NA NA TRBJ1-1 TRBV2 CASSEGPPDTEAFF TGTGCCAGCAGTGAAGGTCCCCCGGACACTGAAGCTTTCTTT
NA NA TRBJ2-3 TRBV19 CASRLGPFTDTQYF TGTGCCAGTAGGCTTGGGCCCTTCACAGATACGCAGTATTTT
NA NA TRBJ1-5 TRBV29-1 CSVQTDNQPQHF TGCAGCGTTCAGACAGATAATCAGCCCCAGCATTTT
TRBD1 NA TRBJ1-5 TRBV28 CASAGQGEPYSNQPQHF TGTGCCAGCGCCGGGCAGGGGGAACCTTATAGCAATCAGCCCCAGCATTTT
TRBD2 NA TRBJ2-5 TRBV30 CAWGGGETQYF TGTGCCTGGGGGGGAGGGGAGACCCAGTACTTC
TRBD2 NA TRBJ2-7 TRBV6-5 CASSYKAAGEAYEQYF TGTGCCAGCAGTTACAAGGCGGCGGGAGAGGCCTACGAGCAGTACTTC
TRBD2 NA TRBJ2-1 TRBV9 CASSVLSGTDEQFF TGTGCCAGCAGCGTCCTAAGCGGGACGGATGAGCAGTTCTTC
TRBD1 NA TRBJ1-2 TRBV2 CASSALNRGAGYTF TGTGCCAGCAGTGCATTGAACAGGGGAGCCGGCTACACCTTC
TRBD1 NA TRBJ1-5 TRBV28 CASGGGTGSSQPQHF TGTGCCAGCGGGGGGGGGACAGGGTCGAGTCAGCCCCAGCATTTT
TRBD1 NA TRBJ1-6 TRBV7-6 CASSSNSGGRNSPLHF TGTGCCAGCAGTTCCAACTCAGGGGGGCGTAATTCACCCCTCCACTTT
TRBD1 NA TRBJ2-2 TRBV11-3 CASSLSTGVDTGELFF TGTGCCAGCAGCTTATCAACAGGGGTCGACACCGGGGAGCTGTTTTTT
NA NA TRBJ2-3 TRBV18 CASSPRGGGTDTQYF TGTGCCAGCTCACCAAGGGGCGGTGGGACAGATACGCAGTATTTT
TRBD1 NA TRBJ1-1 TRBV5-4 CASSLGRGPLNTEAFF TGTGCCAGCAGCTTGGGCAGGGGGCCTCTGAACACTGAAGCTTTCTTT
TRBD2 NA TRBJ2-2 TRBV28 CASSLIGTSNTGELFF TGTGCCAGCAGTTTAATCGGGACTAGCAACACCGGGGAGCTGTTTTTT
TRBD1 NA TRBJ1-4 TRBV6-5 CASRRDRNEKLFF TGTGCCAGCAGGCGGGACAGAAATGAAAAACTGTTTTTT
NA many TRBJ1-2 TRBV12-3/TRBV12-4 CASSLVRGYTF TGTGCCAGCAGTTTGGTGCGTGGCTACACCTTC
NA few TRBJ1-1 TRBV6-5 CASSYSVRGNTEAFF TGTGCCAGCAGTTACTCGGTCAGGGGGAACACTGAAGCTTTCTTT
NA NA TRBJ2-3 TRBV11-3 CASSLQGGTGDTQYF TGTGCCAGCAGCCTACAGGGAGGGACGGGCGATACGCAGTATTTT
TRBD1 NA TRBJ2-5 TRBV29-1 CSVRPTGDGETQYF TGCAGCGTTAGGCCGACAGGGGATGGGGAGACCCAGTACTTC
NA NA TRBJ2-1 TRBV27 CASSPFPRVGVSTEQFF TGTGCCAGCAGTCCCTTTCCCCGGGTAGGAGTTTCCACTGAGCAGTTCTTC
TRBD1 NA TRBJ2-7 TRBV6-4 CASSPDRDRNEQYF TGTGCCAGCAGCCCGGACAGGGACCGGAACGAGCAGTACTTC
NA NA TRBJ1-5 TRBV9 CASSVDWGLGQPQHF TGTGCCAGCAGCGTAGATTGGGGGCTGGGTCAGCCCCAGCATTTT
NA NA TRBJ2-1 TRBV5-1 CASSLVGGVLYNEQFF TGCGCCAGCAGCTTGGTCGGGGGAGTTCTCTACAATGAGCAGTTCTTC